A selection of T cell receptor beta chains follows, all from one sample in a study of blood T cell repertoires in COVID-19. Clones were sequenced by immunoSEQ multiplex PCR, and TCRdb holds only the in-frame ones, with some missing. The sample contains about 44,000 clones, about 90% of which appear only once. The sequenced sample consisted of peripheral blood. The receptor source for this set is a woman in her forties with acute or convalescent COVID-19. The CDR3 runs from the conserved cysteine through the conserved F or W. A D gene is named only where the DNA matches it firmly. Where a row states a size, it is once, few, many or the class of an expanded clone; other rows omit it.

clone size: NA
D gene: TRBD1
V gene: TRBV5-6
J gene: TRBJ1-3
CDR3 DNA: TGTGCCAGCAGCGCGGGGGGACAGGGTGTTGGAAACACCATATATTTT
CDR3 protein: CASSAGGQGVGNTIYF

clone size: NA
D gene: TRBD2
V gene: TRBV29-1
J gene: TRBJ2-1
CDR3 DNA: TGCAGCGTTGAAGGTCACGTACTAGCGGTCTCCTACAATGAGCAGTTCTTC
CDR3 protein: CSVEGHVLAVSYNEQFF

clone size: NA
D gene: NA
V gene: TRBV11-3
J gene: TRBJ1-5
CDR3 DNA: TGTGCCAGCAGCTTTCAGGGGACACAGCCCCAGCATTTT
CDR3 protein: CASSFQGTQPQHF

clone size: NA
D gene: NA
V gene: TRBV4-1
J gene: TRBJ1-5
CDR3 DNA: TGCGCCAGCAGCCAAGGGTGGGGGCATCGAGCCCAGCATTTT
CDR3 protein: CASSQGWGHRAQHF

clone size: NA
D gene: NA
V gene: TRBV5-1
J gene: TRBJ2-2
CDR3 DNA: TGCGCCAGCAGCTTCACAGGAATAGGGGCCGGGGAGCTGTTTTTT
CDR3 protein: CASSFTGIGAGELFF

clone size: few
D gene: TRBD1
V gene: TRBV6-5
J gene: TRBJ2-7
CDR3 DNA: TGTGCCAGCACCGGGACAGGGTTACACGAGCAGTACTTC
CDR3 protein: CASTGTGLHEQYF

clone size: NA
D gene: NA
V gene: TRBV28
J gene: TRBJ2-7
CDR3 DNA: TGTGCCAGCACCCCAGGGGCAGGTCGCTACGAGCAGTACTTC
CDR3 protein: CASTPGAGRYEQYF

clone size: once
D gene: NA
V gene: TRBV9
J gene: TRBJ1-1
CDR3 DNA: TGTGCCAGCAGCGTCCAAGGGAGGGACACTGAAGCTTTCTTT
CDR3 protein: CASSVQGRDTEAFF

clone size: NA
D gene: TRBD2
V gene: TRBV12-5
J gene: TRBJ2-1
CDR3 DNA: TGTGCTAGTGGTCTAGCGGGAGGGCCCCACAATGAGCAGTTCTTC
CDR3 protein: CASGLAGGPHNEQFF

clone size: NA
D gene: TRBD2
V gene: TRBV5-4
J gene: TRBJ2-1
CDR3 DNA: TGTGCCAGCAGACCTGGGACTAGCGGGGGGTCATACAATGAGCAGTTCTTC
CDR3 protein: CASRPGTSGGSYNEQFF

clone size: NA
D gene: NA
V gene: TRBV21-1
J gene: TRBJ2-7
CDR3 DNA: TGTGCCAGGGGGACAGAGAACTACGAGCAGTACTTC
CDR3 protein: CARGTENYEQYF

clone size: NA
D gene: NA
V gene: TRBV5-4
J gene: TRBJ1-1
CDR3 DNA: TGTGCCAGCAGCTTGGAGCCCAATACGGGGGTCGGTGAAGCTTTCTTT
CDR3 protein: CASSLEPNTGVGEAFF

clone size: NA
D gene: NA
V gene: TRBV12-3/TRBV12-4
J gene: TRBJ2-6
CDR3 DNA: TGTGCCAGCAGTTTGTATGGCCTCAACGTCCTGACTTTC
CDR3 protein: CASSLYGLNVLTF

clone size: NA
D gene: NA
V gene: TRBV12-3/TRBV12-4
J gene: TRBJ1-2
CDR3 DNA: TGTGCCAGCCGGCCGGGTGAGGAGTATGGCTACACCTTC
CDR3 protein: CASRPGEEYGYTF

clone size: NA
D gene: TRBD1
V gene: TRBV5-1
J gene: TRBJ1-5
CDR3 DNA: TGCGCCAGCAGCTTGGATGGGGACAGCTATCAGCCCCAGCATTTT
CDR3 protein: CASSLDGDSYQPQHF

clone size: once
D gene: TRBD2
V gene: TRBV14
J gene: TRBJ2-7
CDR3 DNA: TGTGCCAGCAGCCTCCGCGGGAGCCCCTACGAGCAGTACTTC
CDR3 protein: CASSLRGSPYEQYF

clone size: NA
D gene: NA
V gene: TRBV10-2
J gene: TRBJ1-2
CDR3 DNA: TGCGCCAGCAGTGAGTCGTTCTCTCCTAACTATGGCTACACCTTC
CDR3 protein: CASSESFSPNYGYTF

clone size: once
D gene: TRBD2
V gene: TRBV9
J gene: TRBJ2-3
CDR3 DNA: TGTGCCAGCAGCGCCCACCTTACCCCAGCGGGGGGCACAGATACGCAGTATTTT
CDR3 protein: CASSAHLTPAGGTDTQYF

clone size: once
D gene: NA
V gene: TRBV7-2
J gene: TRBJ2-2
CDR3 DNA: TGTGCCAGCAGTCCGGCCGTGGGGGCCGGCACCGGGGAGCTGTTTTTT
CDR3 protein: CASSPAVGAGTGELFF

clone size: NA
D gene: TRBD2
V gene: TRBV11-3
J gene: TRBJ2-3
CDR3 DNA: TGTGCCAGCAGCTTAGACCGTAGCGGGCGTGATACGCAGTATTTT
CDR3 protein: CASSLDRSGRDTQYF

clone size: NA
D gene: NA
V gene: TRBV7-9
J gene: TRBJ2-7
CDR3 DNA: TGTGCCAGCAGCTTAGTTGGCGGGGCACACGAGCAGTACTTC
CDR3 protein: CASSLVGGAHEQYF

clone size: once
D gene: NA
V gene: TRBV5-1
J gene: TRBJ2-2
CDR3 DNA: TGCGCCAGCAGACCCCTCGAGGACAGCAACACCGGGGAGCTGTTTTTT
CDR3 protein: CASRPLEDSNTGELFF

clone size: NA
D gene: NA
V gene: TRBV19
J gene: TRBJ2-7
CDR3 DNA: TGTGCCAGTAGTATAGATGGCAACTCCTACGAGCAGTACTTC
CDR3 protein: CASSIDGNSYEQYF

clone size: NA
D gene: TRBD2
V gene: TRBV2
J gene: TRBJ2-1
CDR3 DNA: TGTGCCAGCAGTGACCCTAGCGGGAGAGACAATGAGCAGTTCTTC
CDR3 protein: CASSDPSGRDNEQFF

clone size: NA
D gene: NA
V gene: TRBV19
J gene: TRBJ2-3
CDR3 DNA: TGTGCCAGTAGTAGAGGAGGCACAGATACGCAGTATTTT
CDR3 protein: CASSRGGTDTQYF

clone size: NA
D gene: NA
V gene: TRBV4-3
J gene: TRBJ2-5
CDR3 DNA: TGCGCCAGCAGCCAAGATTTGTACCACAAACCAAGTAACTTC
CDR3 protein: CASSQDLYHKPSNF

clone size: NA
D gene: NA
V gene: TRBV6-6
J gene: TRBJ1-2
CDR3 DNA: TGTGCCAGCAGTTCCGCCAGGGGACCTAACTATGGCTACACCTTC
CDR3 protein: CASSSARGPNYGYTF

clone size: NA
D gene: TRBD1
V gene: TRBV10-3
J gene: TRBJ1-1
CDR3 DNA: TGTGCCAGTGCCGGGACAGGGGATGGAGCTGAAGCTTTCTTT
CDR3 protein: CASAGTGDGAEAFF

clone size: NA
D gene: TRBD1
V gene: TRBV6-5
J gene: TRBJ1-5
CDR3 DNA: TGTGCCAGCAGGGGACAGGGGGCGGGGAATCAGCCCCAGCATTTT
CDR3 protein: CASRGQGAGNQPQHF

clone size: NA
D gene: NA
V gene: TRBV18
J gene: TRBJ2-7
CDR3 DNA: TGTGCCAGCTCACAGGAGACAGGTACGTCGGGAGAGCAGTACTTC
CDR3 protein: CASSQETGTSGEQYF

clone size: few
D gene: NA
V gene: TRBV5-1
J gene: TRBJ1-1
CDR3 DNA: TGCGCCAGCAGCCTGGATTTGGGCTTGGTAGCTTTCTTT
CDR3 protein: CASSLDLGLVAFF

clone size: NA
D gene: NA
V gene: TRBV3-1/TRBV3-2
J gene: TRBJ2-5
CDR3 DNA: TGTGCCAGCAGCCTTAGACAAGACCAAGAGACCCAGTACTTC
CDR3 protein: CASSLRQDQETQYF

clone size: NA
D gene: TRBD1
V gene: TRBV28
J gene: TRBJ1-2
CDR3 DNA: TGTGCCTTACAATTAGGGACAGATGTAGCTAACTATGGCTACACCTTC
CDR3 protein: CALQLGTDVANYGYTF

clone size: once
D gene: TRBD1
V gene: TRBV10-3
J gene: TRBJ1-4
CDR3 DNA: TGTGCCATCAGTTGGGACAGGGAAGGACTGTTTTTT
CDR3 protein: CAISWDREGLFF

clone size: NA
D gene: NA
V gene: TRBV30
J gene: TRBJ2-6
CDR3 DNA: TGTGCCTGGAGTGTACGCGGGGGGGCCAACGTCCTGACTTTC
CDR3 protein: CAWSVRGGANVLTF

clone size: NA
D gene: TRBD2
V gene: TRBV4-2
J gene: TRBJ2-1
CDR3 DNA: TGTGCCAGCAGCCTTCTGGCTAGCGGGGAATACAATGAGCAGTTCTTC
CDR3 protein: CASSLLASGEYNEQFF

clone size: NA
D gene: NA
V gene: TRBV28
J gene: TRBJ2-1
CDR3 DNA: TGTGCCAGCAGGCCGACTCGGAATGAGCAGTTCTTC
CDR3 protein: CASRPTRNEQFF

clone size: NA
D gene: TRBD2
V gene: TRBV28
J gene: TRBJ2-7
CDR3 DNA: TGTGCCAGCAGCCCTCCCGGGGGGTCCTACGAGCAGTACTTC
CDR3 protein: CASSPPGGSYEQYF

clone size: NA
D gene: NA
V gene: TRBV28
J gene: TRBJ2-7
CDR3 DNA: TGTGCCAGCAGTATCCGGGGAGAAACCTACGAGCAGTACTTC
CDR3 protein: CASSIRGETYEQYF

clone size: NA
D gene: TRBD1
V gene: TRBV6-1
J gene: TRBJ1-5
CDR3 DNA: TGTGCCAGCAGTGATCCGGGACAGCCTTACAATCAGCCCCAGCATTTT
CDR3 protein: CASSDPGQPYNQPQHF

clone size: few
D gene: TRBD1
V gene: TRBV10-1
J gene: TRBJ1-4
CDR3 DNA: TGCGCCAGCAGTGAGCGGACAGGGGGCCGTGAAAAACTGTTTTTT
CDR3 protein: CASSERTGGREKLFF

clone size: NA
D gene: NA
V gene: TRBV6-5
J gene: TRBJ2-1
CDR3 DNA: TGTGCCAGCAGTATCAGCGGGCAGGGCAATGAGCAGTTCTTC
CDR3 protein: CASSISGQGNEQFF